The clone carrying this T cell receptor (beta chain) was seen at least ten times. The data derive from a study of neurological immune-mediated disorders. MiXCR, run by TCRdb on the 5' RACE reads, gives a single entry per CDR3 protein. The sample consists of about 39,000 distinct CDR3 sequences, approximately 7.2% of them appearing once. V was clipped by 1 base and J by 4 bases, with 14 bases between them. CDR1 is MGHRA and CDR2 is YSYEKL in the germline V gene. CDR3 length: 15 amino acids. The source of this sequence is a man aged 45-65 years in good health. The rearrangement uses TRBV4-1 and TRBJ2-7, with a weak D call TRBD1 (6 bases). The sample consisted of CD4+ T cells from blood. In DNA, the CDR3 is TGCGCCAGCAGCCAAGGGTCAGGGGCTTTTTACGAGCAGTACTTC. Amino acid sequence: CASSQGSGAFYEQYF.